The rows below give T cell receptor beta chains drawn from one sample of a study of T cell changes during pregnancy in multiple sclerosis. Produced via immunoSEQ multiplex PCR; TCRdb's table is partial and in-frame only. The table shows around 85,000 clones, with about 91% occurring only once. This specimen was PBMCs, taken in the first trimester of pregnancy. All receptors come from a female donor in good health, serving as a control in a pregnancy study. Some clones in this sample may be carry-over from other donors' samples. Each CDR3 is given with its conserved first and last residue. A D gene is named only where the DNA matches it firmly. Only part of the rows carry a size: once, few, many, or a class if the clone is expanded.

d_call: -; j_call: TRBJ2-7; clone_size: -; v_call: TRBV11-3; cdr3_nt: TGTGCCAGCAGCTTAGCCGGCAGGGGCTCGAAGGACTACGAGCAGTACTTC; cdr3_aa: CASSLAGRGSKDYEQYF
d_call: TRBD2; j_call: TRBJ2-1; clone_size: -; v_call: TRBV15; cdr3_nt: TGTGCCACCAGCACAGAAATCGTTAGCGGGGCCCAAGACAATGAGCAGTTCTTC; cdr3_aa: CATSTEIVSGAQDNEQFF
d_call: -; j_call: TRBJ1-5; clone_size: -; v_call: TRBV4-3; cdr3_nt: TGCGCCAGCAGCCAAGATTTTAAACAGAATCAGCCCCAGCATTTT; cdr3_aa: CASSQDFKQNQPQHF
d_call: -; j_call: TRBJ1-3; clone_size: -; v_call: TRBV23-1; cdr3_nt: TGCGCCAGCAGTCTACGGTCCGGAAACACCATATATTTT; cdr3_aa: CASSLRSGNTIYF
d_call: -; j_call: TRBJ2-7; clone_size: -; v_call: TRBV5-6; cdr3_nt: TGTGCCAGCAGCTTGGATCCGGCGGATCCTACCTACGAGCAGTACTTC; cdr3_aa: CASSLDPADPTYEQYF
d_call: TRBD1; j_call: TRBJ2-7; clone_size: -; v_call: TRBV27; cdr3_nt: TGTGCCAGACCGCAGGGGGTCACCTACGAGCAGTACTTC; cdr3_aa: CARPQGVTYEQYF
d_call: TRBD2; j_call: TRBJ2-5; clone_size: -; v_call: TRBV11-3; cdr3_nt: TGTGCCAGCAGCTTAGGGGGGGGACAAGAGACCCAGTACTTC; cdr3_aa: CASSLGGGQETQYF
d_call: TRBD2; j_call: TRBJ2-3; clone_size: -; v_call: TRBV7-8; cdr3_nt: TGTGCCAGCAGCGAAGAGGGACTAGCGGGGGTCAGGGATACGCAGTATTTT; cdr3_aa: CASSEEGLAGVRDTQYF
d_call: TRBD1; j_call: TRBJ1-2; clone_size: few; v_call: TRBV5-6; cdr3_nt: TGTGCCAGCAGCCCGGGCGGAGGGGGCGGCTACACCTTC; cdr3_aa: CASSPGGGGGYTF
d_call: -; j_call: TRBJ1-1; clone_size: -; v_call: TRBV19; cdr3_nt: TGTGCCAGTATCAGCCGGGAGGCCGGCACTGAAGCTTTCTTT; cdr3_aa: CASISREAGTEAFF
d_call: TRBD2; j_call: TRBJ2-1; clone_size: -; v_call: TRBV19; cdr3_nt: TGTGCCAGTAGTATTCTAGCGGGGGTCAGAAATGAGCAGTTCTTC; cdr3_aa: CASSILAGVRNEQFF
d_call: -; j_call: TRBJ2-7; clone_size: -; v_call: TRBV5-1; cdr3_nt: TGCGCCAGCAGCTTGGCAGGCTCCTACGAGCAGTACTTC; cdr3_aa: CASSLAGSYEQYF
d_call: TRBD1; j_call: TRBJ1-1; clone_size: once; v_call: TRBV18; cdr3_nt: TGTGCCAGCTCCGAACAGGGGGCGCCTACTGAAGCTTTCTTT; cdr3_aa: CASSEQGAPTEAFF
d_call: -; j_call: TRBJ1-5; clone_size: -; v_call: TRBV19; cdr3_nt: TGTGCCAGTAGTGTAGGCAGAAGCAATCAGCCCCAGCATTTT; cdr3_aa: CASSVGRSNQPQHF
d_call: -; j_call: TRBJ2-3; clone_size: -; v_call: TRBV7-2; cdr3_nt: TGTGCCAGCAGCTTAAAGCACCGGGGGTACGACACAGATACGCAGTATTTT; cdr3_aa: CASSLKHRGYDTDTQYF